This is a list of T cell receptor beta chains from one sample in a study of blood T cell repertoires in COVID-19. The protocol was immunoSEQ multiplex PCR, while the TCRdb copy is restricted to in-frame clones and leaves out a portion. The sample consists of 300,000 to 350,000 clones, 90% of them appearing once. Material: PBMCs or T cells enriched from blood (not recorded which). The receptor source for this set is a woman aged 18 to 35 with acute COVID-19. Both conserved end residues are part of each CDR3. D genes are given only for firm matches.

len: 15; j_gene: TRBJ1-1; v_gene: TRBV19; d_gene: NA; CDR3aa: CASSWGGARNTEAFF
len: 12; j_gene: TRBJ1-1; v_gene: TRBV9; d_gene: TRBD1; CDR3aa: CASSAGTGRAFF
len: 17; j_gene: TRBJ1-4; v_gene: TRBV7-9; d_gene: TRBD1; CDR3aa: CASSLAGTGGVREKLFF
len: 17; j_gene: TRBJ2-3; v_gene: TRBV9; d_gene: TRBD2; CDR3aa: CASSSPRTSGSTDTQYF
len: 14; j_gene: TRBJ1-2; v_gene: TRBV6-5; d_gene: TRBD1; CDR3aa: CASSKQGARSGYTF
len: 14; j_gene: TRBJ1-2; v_gene: TRBV19; d_gene: TRBD1; CDR3aa: CASSIGDRGSGYTF
len: 12; j_gene: TRBJ2-7; v_gene: TRBV7-9; d_gene: NA; CDR3aa: CASSRGGREQYF
len: 13; j_gene: TRBJ1-1; v_gene: TRBV7-2; d_gene: NA; CDR3aa: CASSPLGNTEAFF
len: 16; j_gene: TRBJ1-6; v_gene: TRBV2; d_gene: TRBD1; CDR3aa: CASRRTGEVINSPLHF
len: 14; j_gene: TRBJ2-7; v_gene: TRBV19; d_gene: TRBD1; CDR3aa: CASSFGTGDYEQYF